A single sample gave rise to the 2 T cell receptor beta chains below, sequenced in a study of T cell changes during pregnancy in multiple sclerosis. Data came from immunoSEQ multiplex PCR; TCRdb stores just in-frame clones and leaves some out. The table shows roughly 86,000 clones, with around 94% occurring only once. Sequenced material: peripheral blood, taken in the first trimester of pregnancy. These receptors came from a female donor with multiple sclerosis, enrolled in a pregnancy study.

The chain has TRBV7-6 and TRBJ2-1, with D unclear. CDR1 is SGHVS and CDR2 is FNYEAQ in the germline V gene. Trimming cost V 5 bases and J 0 bases, with 11 bases left between them. CDR3 length equals 15 residues. DNA for the CDR3: TGTGCCAGCAGCCCCGCTTGGAGCTCCTACAATGAGCAGTTCTTC. It encodes CASSPAWSSYNEQFF.

CDR3 nucleotide sequence: TGTGCCAGCTCAATGTATCGGGACACTGAAGCTTTCTTT. This sequence encodes CASSMYRDTEAFF. This sequence joins TRBV7-6 and TRBJ1-1, with no clear D. There are 13 residues in the CDR3. Trimming removed 8 bases from V and 3 bases from J, with 13 bases in between. Germline V gene lookup returns CDR1 SGHVS and CDR2 FNYEAQ.